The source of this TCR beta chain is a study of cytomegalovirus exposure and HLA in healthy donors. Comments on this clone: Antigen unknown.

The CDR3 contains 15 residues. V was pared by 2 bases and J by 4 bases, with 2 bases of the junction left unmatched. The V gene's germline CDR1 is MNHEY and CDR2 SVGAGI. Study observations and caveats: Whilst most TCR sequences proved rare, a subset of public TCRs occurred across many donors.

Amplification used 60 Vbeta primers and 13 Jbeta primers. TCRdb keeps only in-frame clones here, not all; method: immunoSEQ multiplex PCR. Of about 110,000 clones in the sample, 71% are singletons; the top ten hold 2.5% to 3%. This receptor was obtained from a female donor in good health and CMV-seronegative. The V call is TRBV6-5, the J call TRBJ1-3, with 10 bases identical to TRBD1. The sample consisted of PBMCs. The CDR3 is CASSYGTGDGNTIYF. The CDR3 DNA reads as TGTGCCAGCAGTTACGGGACAGGGGACGGAAACACCATATATTTT.